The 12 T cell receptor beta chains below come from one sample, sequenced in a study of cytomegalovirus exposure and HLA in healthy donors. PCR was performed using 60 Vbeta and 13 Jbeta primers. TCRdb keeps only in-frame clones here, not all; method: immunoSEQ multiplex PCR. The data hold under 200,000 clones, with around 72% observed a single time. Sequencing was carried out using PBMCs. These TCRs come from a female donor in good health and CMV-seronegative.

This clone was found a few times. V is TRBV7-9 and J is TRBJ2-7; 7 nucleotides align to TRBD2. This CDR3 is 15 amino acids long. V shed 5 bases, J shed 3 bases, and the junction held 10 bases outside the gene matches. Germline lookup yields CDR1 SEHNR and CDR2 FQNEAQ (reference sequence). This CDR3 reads CASSPLSGGNYEQYF. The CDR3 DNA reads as TGTGCCAGCAGCCCCCTCTCCGGGGGGAACTACGAGCAGTACTTC.

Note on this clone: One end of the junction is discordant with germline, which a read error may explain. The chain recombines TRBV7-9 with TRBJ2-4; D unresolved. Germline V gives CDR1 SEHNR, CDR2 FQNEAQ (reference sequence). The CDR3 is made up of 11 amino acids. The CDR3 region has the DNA TGTTCCAGCAGCTTAGGCGGCATTCAGTACTTC. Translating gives CSSSLGGIQYF.

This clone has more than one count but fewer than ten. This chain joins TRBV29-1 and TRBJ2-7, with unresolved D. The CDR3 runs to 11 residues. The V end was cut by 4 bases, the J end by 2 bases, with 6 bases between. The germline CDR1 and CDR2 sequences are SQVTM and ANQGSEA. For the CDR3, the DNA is TGCAGCGTTGGCTCGGCCTACGAGCAGTACTTC. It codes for CSVGSAYEQYF.

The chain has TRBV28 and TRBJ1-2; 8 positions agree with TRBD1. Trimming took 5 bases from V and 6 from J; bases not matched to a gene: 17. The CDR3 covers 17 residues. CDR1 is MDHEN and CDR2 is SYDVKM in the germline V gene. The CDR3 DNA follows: TGTGCCAGCAGTGGGGCGGACAGGGCTCGGGCTAGGGATGGCTACACCTTC. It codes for CASSGADRARARDGYTF.

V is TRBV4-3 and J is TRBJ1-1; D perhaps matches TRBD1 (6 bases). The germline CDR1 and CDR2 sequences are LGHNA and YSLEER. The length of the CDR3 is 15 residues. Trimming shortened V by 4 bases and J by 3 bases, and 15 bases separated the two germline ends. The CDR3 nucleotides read TGCGCCAGCAGCCCCCGTGGGGGGGCGGACACTGAAGCTTTCTTT. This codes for CASSPRGGADTEAFF.

DNA for the CDR3: TGTGCCACCGGGAGTTCCCAAGGAGCGCAGTACTTC. It is translated as CATGSSQGAQYF. V and J are TRBV10-3 and TRBJ2-7, with a possible D match to TRBD2 (6 bases). The CDR3 extends over 12 amino acids. V dropped 10 bases and J dropped 9 bases, with 19 bases sitting between them. Germline CDR1 and CDR2: ENHRY and SYGVKD.

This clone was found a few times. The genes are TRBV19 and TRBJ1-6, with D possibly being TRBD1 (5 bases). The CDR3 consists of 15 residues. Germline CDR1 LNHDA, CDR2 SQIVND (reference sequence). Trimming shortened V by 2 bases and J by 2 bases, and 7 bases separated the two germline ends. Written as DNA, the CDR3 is TGTGCCAGTAGTATAACGGGGGCCTATAATTCACCCCTCCACTTT. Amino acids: CASSITGAYNSPLHF. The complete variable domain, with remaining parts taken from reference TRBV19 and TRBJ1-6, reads DGGITQSPKYLFRKEGQNVTLSCEQNLNHDAMYWYRQDPGQGLRLIYYSQIVNDFQKGDIAEGYSVSREKKESFPLTVTSAQKNPTAFYLCASSITGAYNSPLHFGNGTRLTVT.

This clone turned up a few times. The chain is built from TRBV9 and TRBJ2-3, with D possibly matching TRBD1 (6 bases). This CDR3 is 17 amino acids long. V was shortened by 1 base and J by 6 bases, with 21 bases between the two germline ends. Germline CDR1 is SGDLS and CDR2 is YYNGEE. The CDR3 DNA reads TGTGCCAGCAGCGTAACCCAGGGGTTTATGGGTCTCGATACGCAGTATTTT. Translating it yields CASSVTQGFMGLDTQYF.

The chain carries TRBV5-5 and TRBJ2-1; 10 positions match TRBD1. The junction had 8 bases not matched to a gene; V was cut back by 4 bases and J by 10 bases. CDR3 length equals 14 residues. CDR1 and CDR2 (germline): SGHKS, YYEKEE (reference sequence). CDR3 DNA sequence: TGTGCCAGCAGCCATGACAGGGGGCGCAGGGAGCAGTTCTTC. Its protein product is CASSHDRGRREQFF.

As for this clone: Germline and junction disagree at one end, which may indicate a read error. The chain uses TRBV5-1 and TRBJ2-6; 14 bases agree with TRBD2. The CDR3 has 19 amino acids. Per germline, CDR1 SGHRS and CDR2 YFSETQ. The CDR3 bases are TGCGCCAGCAGCAAGGGACTAGCGGGAGTAGGCGCCGGGGCCAACGGCCTGACTTTC. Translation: CASSKGLAGVGAGANGLTF.

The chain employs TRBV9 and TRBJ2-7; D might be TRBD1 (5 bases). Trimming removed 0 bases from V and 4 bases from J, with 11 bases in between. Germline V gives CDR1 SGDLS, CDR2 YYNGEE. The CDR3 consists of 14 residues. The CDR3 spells CASSVAEGAYEQYF. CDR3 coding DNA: TGTGCCAGCAGCGTAGCTGAAGGGGCTTACGAGCAGTACTTC.

CDR3 sequence: CASSLAVYAGPSYEQYF. Here the CDR3 DNA reads TGTGCCAGCAGCTTGGCAGTATATGCGGGGCCCTCCTACGAGCAGTACTTC. The gene calls are TRBV7-2 and TRBJ2-7; maybe TRBD2 (6 bases). The germline gives CDR1 SGHTA, CDR2 FQGNSA. The CDR3 is made up of 17 amino acids. Trimming removed 3 bases at V and 0 bases at J, with 18 bases between.